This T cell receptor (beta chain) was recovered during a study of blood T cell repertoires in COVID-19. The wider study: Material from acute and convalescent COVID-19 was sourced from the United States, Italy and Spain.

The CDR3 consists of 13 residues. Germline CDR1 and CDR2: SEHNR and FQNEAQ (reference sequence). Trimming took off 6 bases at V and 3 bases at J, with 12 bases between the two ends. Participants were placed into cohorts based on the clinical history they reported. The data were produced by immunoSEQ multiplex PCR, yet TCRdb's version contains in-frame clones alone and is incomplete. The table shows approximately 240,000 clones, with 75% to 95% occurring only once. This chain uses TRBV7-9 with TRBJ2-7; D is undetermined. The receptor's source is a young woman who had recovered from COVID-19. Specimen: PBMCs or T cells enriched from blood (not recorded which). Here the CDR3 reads CASSPPRNYEQYF. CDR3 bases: TGTGCCAGCAGTCCCCCGCGAAACTACGAGCAGTACTTC. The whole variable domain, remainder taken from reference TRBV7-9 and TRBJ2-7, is DTGVSQNPRHKITKRGQNVTFRCDPISEHNRLYWYRQTLGQGPEFLTYFQNEAQLEKSRLLSDRFSAERPKGSFSTLEIQRTEQGDSAMYLCASSPPRNYEQYFGPGTRLTVT.